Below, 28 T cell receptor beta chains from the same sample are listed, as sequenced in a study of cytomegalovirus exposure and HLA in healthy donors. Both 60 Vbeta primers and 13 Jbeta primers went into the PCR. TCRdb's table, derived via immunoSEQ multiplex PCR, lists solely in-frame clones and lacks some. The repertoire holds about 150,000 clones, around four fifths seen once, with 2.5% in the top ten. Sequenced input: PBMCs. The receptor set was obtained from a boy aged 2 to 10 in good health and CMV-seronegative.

CDR3 DNA: TGTGCCAGCAGCTTGGTCGCAGGTCACTCCTACGAGCAGTACTTC. Translation: CASSLVAGHSYEQYF. The chain combines TRBV5-5 with TRBJ2-7; D is ambiguous. The CDR3 totals 15 residues. Germline V CDR1 and CDR2: SGHKS, YYEKEE (reference sequence). Between the trimmed V and J ends, which lost 0 bases and 0 bases, there was a span of 10 bases.

The CDR3 loop is CASSQVTGVGSPLHF. DNA for the CDR3: TGCGCCAGCAGCCAAGTGACAGGGGTAGGTTCACCCCTCCACTTT. The chain is built from TRBV4-1 and TRBJ1-6; 8 bases align to TRBD1. The J segment lost 9 bases and the V segment lost 1 base, leaving 5 bases of the junction unmatched. Germline V CDR1 and CDR2: MGHRA, YSYEKL. The CDR3 extends over 15 amino acids.

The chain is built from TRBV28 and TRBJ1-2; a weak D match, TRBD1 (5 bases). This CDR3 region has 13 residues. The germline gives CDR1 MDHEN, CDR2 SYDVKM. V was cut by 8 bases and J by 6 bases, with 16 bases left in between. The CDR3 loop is CASGGFGKNGYTF. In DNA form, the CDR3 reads TGTGCCAGCGGGGGGTTTGGGAAGAATGGCTACACCTTC.

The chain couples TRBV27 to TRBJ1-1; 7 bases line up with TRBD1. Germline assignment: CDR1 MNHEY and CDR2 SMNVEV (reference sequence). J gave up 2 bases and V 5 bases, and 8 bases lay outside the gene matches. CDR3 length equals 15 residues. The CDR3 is CASSPQGGLNTEAFF. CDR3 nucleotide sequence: TGTGCCAGCAGTCCTCAGGGGGGCCTTAACACTGAAGCTTTCTTT.

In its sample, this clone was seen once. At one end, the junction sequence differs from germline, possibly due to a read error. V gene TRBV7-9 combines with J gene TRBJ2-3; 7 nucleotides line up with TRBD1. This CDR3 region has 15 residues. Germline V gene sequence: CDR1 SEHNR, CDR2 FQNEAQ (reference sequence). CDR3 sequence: CSSSFRTGPTDTQYF. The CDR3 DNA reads TGTTCCAGCAGCTTCCGGACAGGACCCACAGATACGCAGTATTTT.

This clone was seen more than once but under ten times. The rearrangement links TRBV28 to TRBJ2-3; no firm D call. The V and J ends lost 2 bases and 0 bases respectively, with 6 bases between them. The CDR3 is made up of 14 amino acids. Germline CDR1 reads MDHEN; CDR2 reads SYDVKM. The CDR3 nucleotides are TGTGCCAGCAGTTTAGAGATTAGCACAGATACGCAGTATTTT. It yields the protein CASSLEISTDTQYF.

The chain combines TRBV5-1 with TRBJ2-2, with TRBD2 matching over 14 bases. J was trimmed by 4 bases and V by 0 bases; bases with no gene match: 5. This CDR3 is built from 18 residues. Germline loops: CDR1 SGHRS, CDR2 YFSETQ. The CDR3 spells CASSLGLAGGPGTGELFF. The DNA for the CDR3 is TGCGCCAGCAGCTTGGGACTAGCGGGAGGGCCCGGCACCGGGGAGCTGTTTTTT. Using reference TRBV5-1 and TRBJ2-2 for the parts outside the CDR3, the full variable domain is KAGVTQTPRYLIKTRGQQVTLSCSPISGHRSVSWYQQTPGQGLQFLFEYFSETQRNKGNFPGRFSGRQFSNSRSEMNVSTLELGDSALYLCASSLGLAGGPGTGELFFGEGSRLTVL.

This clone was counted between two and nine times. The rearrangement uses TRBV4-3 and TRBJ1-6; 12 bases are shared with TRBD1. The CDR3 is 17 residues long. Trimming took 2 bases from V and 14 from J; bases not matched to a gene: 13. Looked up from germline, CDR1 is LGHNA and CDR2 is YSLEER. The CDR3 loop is CASSQLGQGASRRTLHF. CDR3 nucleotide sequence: TGCGCCAGCAGCCAATTGGGACAGGGGGCCTCAAGAAGAACCCTCCACTTT.

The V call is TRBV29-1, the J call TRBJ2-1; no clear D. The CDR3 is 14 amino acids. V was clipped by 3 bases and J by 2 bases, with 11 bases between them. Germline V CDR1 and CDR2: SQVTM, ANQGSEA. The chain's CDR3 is CSVEADAPYNEQFF. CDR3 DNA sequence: TGCAGCGTTGAGGCGGATGCCCCCTACAATGAGCAGTTCTTC.

CDR3 amino acids: CASSLGGIEKLFF. For the CDR3, the DNA is TGTGCCAGCAGTTTAGGGGGGATCGAAAAACTGTTTTTT. The chain employs TRBV27 and TRBJ1-4, with D maybe TRBD1 (5 bases). Germline CDR1 is MNHEY and CDR2 is SMNVEV (reference sequence). Trimming removed 2 bases at V and 8 bases at J, with 9 bases between. The CDR3 has 13 amino acids.

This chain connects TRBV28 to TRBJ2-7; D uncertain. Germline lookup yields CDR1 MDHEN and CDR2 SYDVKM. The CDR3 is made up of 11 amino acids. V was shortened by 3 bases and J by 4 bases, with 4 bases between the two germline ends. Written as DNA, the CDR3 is TGTGCCAGCAGTTTTCGGTACGAGCAGTACTTC. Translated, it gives CASSFRYEQYF.

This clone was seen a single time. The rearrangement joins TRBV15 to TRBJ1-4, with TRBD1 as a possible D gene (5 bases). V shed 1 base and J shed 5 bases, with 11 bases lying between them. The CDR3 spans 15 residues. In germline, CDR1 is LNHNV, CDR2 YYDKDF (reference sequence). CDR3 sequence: CATSRVQAKNEKLFF. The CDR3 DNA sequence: TGTGCCACCAGCAGAGTACAGGCAAAAAATGAAAAACTGTTTTTT.

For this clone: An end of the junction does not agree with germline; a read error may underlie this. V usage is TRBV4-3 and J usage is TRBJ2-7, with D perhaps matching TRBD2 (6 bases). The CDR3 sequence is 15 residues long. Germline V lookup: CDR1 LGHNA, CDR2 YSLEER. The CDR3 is CAGSQDGGPPYEQYF. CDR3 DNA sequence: TGCGCCGGCAGCCAAGACGGGGGACCCCCCTACGAGCAGTACTTC.

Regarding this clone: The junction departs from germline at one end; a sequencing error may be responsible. The CDR3 is CASSSPPGGRVF. CDR3 nucleotides: TGTGCCAGCAGCTCCCCCCCGGGGGGGCGCGTATTC. V is TRBV5-6 and J is TRBJ2-7, with 8 bases identical to TRBD2. Germline lookup yields CDR1 SGHDT and CDR2 YYEEEE. The CDR3 totals 12 residues.

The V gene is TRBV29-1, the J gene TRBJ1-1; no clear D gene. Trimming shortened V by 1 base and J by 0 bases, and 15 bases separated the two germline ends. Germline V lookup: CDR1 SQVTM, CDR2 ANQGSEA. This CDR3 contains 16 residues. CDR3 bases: TGCAGCGTTGAAGGAGGTCCAGTAACCATGAACACTGAAGCTTTCTTT. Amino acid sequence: CSVEGGPVTMNTEAFF.

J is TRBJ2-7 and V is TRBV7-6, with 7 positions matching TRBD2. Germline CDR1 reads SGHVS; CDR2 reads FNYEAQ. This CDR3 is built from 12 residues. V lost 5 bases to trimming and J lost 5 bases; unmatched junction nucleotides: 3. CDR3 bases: TGTGCCAGCAGCCTGGGAGGGGACGAGCAGTACTTC. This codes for CASSLGGDEQYF.

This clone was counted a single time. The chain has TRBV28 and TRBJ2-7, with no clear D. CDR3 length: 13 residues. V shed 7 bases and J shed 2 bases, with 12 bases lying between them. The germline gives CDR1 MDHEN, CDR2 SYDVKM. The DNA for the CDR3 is TGTGCCAGCACCTCTAGGAATACCTACGAGCAGTACTTC. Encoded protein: CASTSRNTYEQYF.

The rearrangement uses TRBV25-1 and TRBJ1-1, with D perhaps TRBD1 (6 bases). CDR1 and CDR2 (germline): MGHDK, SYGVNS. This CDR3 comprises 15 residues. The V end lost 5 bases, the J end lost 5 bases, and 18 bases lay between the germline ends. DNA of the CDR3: TGTGCCAGCAGTACGCATCAGGGGTTAGAGACTGAAGCTTTCTTT. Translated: CASSTHQGLETEAFF.

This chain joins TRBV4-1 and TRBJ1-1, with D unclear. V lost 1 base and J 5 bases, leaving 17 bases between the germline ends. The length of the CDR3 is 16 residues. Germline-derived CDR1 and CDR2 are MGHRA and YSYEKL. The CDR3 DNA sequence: TGCGCCAGCAGCCAAGGTCCCCTTGACGGGAGGACTGAAGCTTTCTTT. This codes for CASSQGPLDGRTEAFF.

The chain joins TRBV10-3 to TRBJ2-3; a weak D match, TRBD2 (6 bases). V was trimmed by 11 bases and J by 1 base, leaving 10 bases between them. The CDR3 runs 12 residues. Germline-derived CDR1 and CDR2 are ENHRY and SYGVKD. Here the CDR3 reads CAQGTGTDTQYF. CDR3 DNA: TGTGCCCAAGGGACTGGCACAGATACGCAGTATTTT.

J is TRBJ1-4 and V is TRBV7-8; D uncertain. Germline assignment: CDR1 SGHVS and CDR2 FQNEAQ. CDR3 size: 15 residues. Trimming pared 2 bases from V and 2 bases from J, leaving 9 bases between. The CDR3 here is CASSLRGLTNEKLFF. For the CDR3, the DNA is TGTGCCAGCAGCTTAAGAGGACTCACTAATGAAAAACTGTTTTTT.

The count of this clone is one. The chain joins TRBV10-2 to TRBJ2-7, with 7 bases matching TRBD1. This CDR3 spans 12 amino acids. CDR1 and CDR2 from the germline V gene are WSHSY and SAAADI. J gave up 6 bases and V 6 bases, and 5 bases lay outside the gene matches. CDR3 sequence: CASRATGPEQYF. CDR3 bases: TGCGCCAGCAGGGCGACAGGGCCCGAGCAGTACTTC.

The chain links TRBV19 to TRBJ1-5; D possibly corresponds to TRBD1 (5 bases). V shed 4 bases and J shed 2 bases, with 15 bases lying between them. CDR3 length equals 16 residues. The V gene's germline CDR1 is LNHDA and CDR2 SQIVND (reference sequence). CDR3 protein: CASSTGGTWGNQPQHF. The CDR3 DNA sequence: TGTGCCAGTAGTACCGGCGGGACCTGGGGCAATCAGCCCCAGCATTTT.

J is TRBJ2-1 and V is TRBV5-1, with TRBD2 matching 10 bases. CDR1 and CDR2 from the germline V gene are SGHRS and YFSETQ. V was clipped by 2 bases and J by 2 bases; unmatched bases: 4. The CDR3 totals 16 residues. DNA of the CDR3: TGCGCCAGCAGCTTACTAGCGGGAAATGCCTACAATGAGCAGTTCTTC. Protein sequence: CASSLLAGNAYNEQFF.

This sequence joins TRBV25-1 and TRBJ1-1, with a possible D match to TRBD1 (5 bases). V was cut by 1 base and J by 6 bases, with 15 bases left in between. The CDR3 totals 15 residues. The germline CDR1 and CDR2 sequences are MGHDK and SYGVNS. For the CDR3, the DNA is TGTGCCAGCAGTGAATCAGGGATGCATGGGTCTGAAGCTTTCTTT. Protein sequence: CASSESGMHGSEAFF.

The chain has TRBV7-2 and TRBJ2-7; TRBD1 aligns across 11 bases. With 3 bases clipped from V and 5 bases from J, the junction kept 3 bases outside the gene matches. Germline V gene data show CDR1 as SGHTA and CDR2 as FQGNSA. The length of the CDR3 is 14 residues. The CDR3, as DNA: TGTGCCAGCAGCTTCGGGACAGGGGGGGACGAGCAGTACTTC. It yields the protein CASSFGTGGDEQYF.

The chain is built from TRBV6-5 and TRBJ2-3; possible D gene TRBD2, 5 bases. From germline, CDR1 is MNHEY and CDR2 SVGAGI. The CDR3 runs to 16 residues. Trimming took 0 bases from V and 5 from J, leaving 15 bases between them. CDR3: CASSYSSDRRGDTQYF. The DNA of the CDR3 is TGTGCCAGCAGTTACTCGTCGGACCGCCGGGGAGATACGCAGTATTTT.

The CDR3 region is CASKARDNGEQFF. CDR3 nucleotide sequence: TGTGCCAGCAAAGCCAGGGATAATGGTGAGCAGTTCTTC. This rearrangement joins TRBV9 to TRBJ2-1; D is possibly TRBD1 (5 bases). The germline CDR1 and CDR2 sequences are SGDLS and YYNGEE. Trimming removed 6 bases from V and 9 bases from J, with 16 bases in between. The CDR3 length is 13 residues. Complete variable domain (other parts from reference TRBV9 and TRBJ2-1): DSGVTQTPKHLITATGQRVTLRCSPRSGDLSVYWYQQSLDQGLQFLIQYYNGEERAKGNILERFSAQQFPDLHSELNLSSLELGDSALYFCASKARDNGEQFFGPGTRLTVL.